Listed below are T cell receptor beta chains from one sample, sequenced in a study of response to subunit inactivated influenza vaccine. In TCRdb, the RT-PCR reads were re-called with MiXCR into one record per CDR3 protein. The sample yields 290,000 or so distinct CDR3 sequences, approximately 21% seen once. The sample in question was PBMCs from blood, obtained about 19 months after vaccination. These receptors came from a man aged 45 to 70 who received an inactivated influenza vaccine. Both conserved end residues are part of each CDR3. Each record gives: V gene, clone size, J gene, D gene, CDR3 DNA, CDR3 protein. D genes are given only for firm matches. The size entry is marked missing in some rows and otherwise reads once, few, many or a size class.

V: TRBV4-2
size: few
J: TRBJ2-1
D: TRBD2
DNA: TGTGCCAGCAGCCAAGCCGGGACTAGTAGGGTGCAGTTCTTC
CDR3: CASSQAGTSRVQFF

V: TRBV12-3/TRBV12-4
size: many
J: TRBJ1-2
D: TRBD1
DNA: TGTGCCAGCAGCTTAGACAGGGGTGGATATGGCTACACCTTC
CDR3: CASSLDRGGYGYTF

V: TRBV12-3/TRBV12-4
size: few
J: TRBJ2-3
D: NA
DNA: TGTGCCAGCAGTTTGGGCCTACTCGGGACAGATACGCAGTATTTT
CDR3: CASSLGLLGTDTQYF

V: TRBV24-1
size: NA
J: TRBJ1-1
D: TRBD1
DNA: TGTGCCACCGGGGACAGGGCCCCTCAAGCTTTCTTT
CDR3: CATGDRAPQAFF

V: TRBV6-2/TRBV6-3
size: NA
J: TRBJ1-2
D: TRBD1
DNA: TGTGCCAGCAGTTACTTCGACAGGGACTATGGCTACACCTTC
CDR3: CASSYFDRDYGYTF

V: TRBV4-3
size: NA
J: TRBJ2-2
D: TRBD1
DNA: TGCGCCAGCAGCCAACGGACAGGGTTAACCGGGGAGCTGTTTTTT
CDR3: CASSQRTGLTGELFF

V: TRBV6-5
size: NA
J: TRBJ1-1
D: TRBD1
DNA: TGTGCCAGCAGTTACTCGACAGGGGGCAAATGGGTCACTGAAGCTTTCTTT
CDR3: CASSYSTGGKWVTEAFF

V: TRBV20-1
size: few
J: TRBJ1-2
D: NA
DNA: TGCAGTGCTCAGCTCATGACAGCTAACTATGGCTACACCTTC
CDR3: CSAQLMTANYGYTF

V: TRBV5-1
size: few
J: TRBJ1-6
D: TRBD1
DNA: TGCGCCAGCAGCTTGGCCGGGACAGGTTCACCCCTCCACTTT
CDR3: CASSLAGTGSPLHF

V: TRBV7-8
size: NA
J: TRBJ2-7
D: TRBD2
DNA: TGTGCCAGCAGCTTTAGCGGGCCTTCCTACGAGCAGTACTTC
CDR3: CASSFSGPSYEQYF

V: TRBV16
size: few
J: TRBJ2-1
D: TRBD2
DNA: TGTGCCAGCAGCCAACTTAGCGGGAATGAGCAGTTCTTC
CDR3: CASSQLSGNEQFF

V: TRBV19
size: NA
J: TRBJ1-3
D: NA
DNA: TGTGCCAGTAGTATGAGGGGCTCTGGAAACACCATATATTTT
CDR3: CASSMRGSGNTIYF

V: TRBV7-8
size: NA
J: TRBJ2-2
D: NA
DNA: TGTGCCAGCAGACGGGAAAGGGCGAACACCGGGGAGCTGTTTTTT
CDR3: CASRRERANTGELFF

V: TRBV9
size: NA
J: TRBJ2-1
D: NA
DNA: TGTGCCAGCAGCGTAGTTGGGGTAGATCTAAGGAATGAGCAGTTCTTC
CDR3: CASSVVGVDLRNEQFF

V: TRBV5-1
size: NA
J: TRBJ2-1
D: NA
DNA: TGCGCCAGCACTTTGGATTCCTACAATGAGCAGTTCTTC
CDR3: CASTLDSYNEQFF

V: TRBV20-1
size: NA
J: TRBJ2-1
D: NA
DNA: TGCAGTGCTATAGGCGGGTTCTCCTACAATGAGCAGTTCTTC
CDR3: CSAIGGFSYNEQFF

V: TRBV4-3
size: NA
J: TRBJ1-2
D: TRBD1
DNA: TGCGCCAGCAGCCAGGTCGGACAGGGAGCCGGCTACACCTTC
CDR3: CASSQVGQGAGYTF

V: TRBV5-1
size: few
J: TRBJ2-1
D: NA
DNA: TGCGCCAGCAGCTTGCAGGAGTACAATGAGCAGTTCTTC
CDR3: CASSLQEYNEQFF

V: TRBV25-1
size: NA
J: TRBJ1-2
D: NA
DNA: TGTGCCAGCAGTTGGTCGGACACCAACTATGGCTACACCTTC
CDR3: CASSWSDTNYGYTF

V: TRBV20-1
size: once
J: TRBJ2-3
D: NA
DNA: TGCAGTGCTTTGGACTACCTTAGCACAGATACGCAGTATTTT
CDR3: CSALDYLSTDTQYF

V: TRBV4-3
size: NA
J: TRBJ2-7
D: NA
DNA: TGCGCCAGCAGCCAAGGACAGAACCTCTACGAGCAGTACTTC
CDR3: CASSQGQNLYEQYF

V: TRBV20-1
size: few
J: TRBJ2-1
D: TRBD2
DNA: TGCAGTGCCCCGGGGACTAGCGGGACATTCTACAATGAGCAGTTCTTC
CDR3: CSAPGTSGTFYNEQFF

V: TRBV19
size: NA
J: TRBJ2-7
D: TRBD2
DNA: TGTGCCAGTAGTATAAGGACTAGCGGAGCCTACGAGCAGTACTTC
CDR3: CASSIRTSGAYEQYF

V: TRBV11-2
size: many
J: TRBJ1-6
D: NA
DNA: TGTGCCAGCAGCTTAGAGAAAAGTGGGTCTCGGTATAATTCACCCCTCCACTTT
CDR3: CASSLEKSGSRYNSPLHF

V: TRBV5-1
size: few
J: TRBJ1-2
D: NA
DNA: TGCGCCAGCACCCCAGGTGGCAGGGCCTATGGCTACACCTTC
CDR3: CASTPGGRAYGYTF

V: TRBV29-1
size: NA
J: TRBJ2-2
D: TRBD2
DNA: TGCAGCGTTCGCTTGGAAGACGGGACTAGAGTTGCCGGGGAGCTGTTTTTT
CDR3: CSVRLEDGTRVAGELFF

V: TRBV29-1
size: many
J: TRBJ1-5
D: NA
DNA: TGCAGCGTTGTGGAGAATAGCAATCAGCCCCAGCATTTT
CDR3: CSVVENSNQPQHF

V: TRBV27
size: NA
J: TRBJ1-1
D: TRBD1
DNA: TGTGCCAGCAGTTGGGACAGCCTAGGGACTGAAGCTTTCTTT
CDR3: CASSWDSLGTEAFF

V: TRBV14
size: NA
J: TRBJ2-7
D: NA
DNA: TGTGCCAGCAGCCGCCGAGCGGGTACCTACGAGCAGTACTTC
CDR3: CASSRRAGTYEQYF

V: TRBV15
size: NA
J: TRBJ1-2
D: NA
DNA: TGTGCCACCAGCAGAGATCCCAGGGATGGAGACTACACCTTC
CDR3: CATSRDPRDGDYTF

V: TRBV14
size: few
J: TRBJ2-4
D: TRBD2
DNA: TGTGCCAGCAGCCAAACCGGGACTAGCCCCAACATTCAGTACTTC
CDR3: CASSQTGTSPNIQYF

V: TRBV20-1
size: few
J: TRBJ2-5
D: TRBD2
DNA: TGCAGTGCTAGCTCATTTACTAGCGGGAGGGACCAAGAGACCCAGTACTTC
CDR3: CSASSFTSGRDQETQYF

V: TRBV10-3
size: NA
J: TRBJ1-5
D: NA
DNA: TGTGCCACCTGGTCCGGCTGGGGAAATCAGCCCCAGCATTTT
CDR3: CATWSGWGNQPQHF

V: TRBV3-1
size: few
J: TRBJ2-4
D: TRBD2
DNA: TGTGCCAGCAGCCAAGAGAGGGACTACAAAAACATTCAGTACTTC
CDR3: CASSQERDYKNIQYF

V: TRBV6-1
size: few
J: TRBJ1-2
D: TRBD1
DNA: TGTGCCAGCAGTCCCCGGGACAGGCGCCTGGGAGGCTACACCTTC
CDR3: CASSPRDRRLGGYTF

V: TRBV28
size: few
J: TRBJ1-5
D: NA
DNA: TGTGCCAGCCGCCCCAACCTTGGCAGGAGCAATCAGCCCCAGCATTTT
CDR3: CASRPNLGRSNQPQHF

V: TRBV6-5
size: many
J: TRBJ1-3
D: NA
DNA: TGTGCCAGCAGTTACATGCGGGACACTGGAAACACCATATATTTT
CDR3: CASSYMRDTGNTIYF

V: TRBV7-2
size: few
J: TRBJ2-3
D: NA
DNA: TGTGCCAGCAGCTCGCCCCTGCGGTTCTCGGAGGATTTT
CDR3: CASSSPLRFSEDF

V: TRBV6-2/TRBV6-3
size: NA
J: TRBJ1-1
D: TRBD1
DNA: TGTGCCAGCATTCCCCAGGGGGCTGCGCGAGCTTTCTTT
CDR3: CASIPQGAARAFF

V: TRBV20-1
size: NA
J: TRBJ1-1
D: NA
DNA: TGCAGTGCTGGACGGGGGAACCCTGAAGCTTTCTTT
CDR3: CSAGRGNPEAFF

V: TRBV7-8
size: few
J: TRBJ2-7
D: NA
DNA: TGTGCCAGCAGCTCAGACACCTACGAGCAGTACTTC
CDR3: CASSSDTYEQYF

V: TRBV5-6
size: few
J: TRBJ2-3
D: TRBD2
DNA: TGTGCCAGCAGCTTGCGACTAGCGGGGAGCACAGATACGCAGTATTTT
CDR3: CASSLRLAGSTDTQYF

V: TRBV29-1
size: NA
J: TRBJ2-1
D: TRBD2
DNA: TGCAGCGTTGGTTCAGCGGGAGGAAATTACAATGAGCAGTTCTTC
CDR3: CSVGSAGGNYNEQFF

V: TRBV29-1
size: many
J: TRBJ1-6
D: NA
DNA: TGCAGCGTGAGACCCGACGGAGCTAATTCACCCCTCCACTTT
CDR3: CSVRPDGANSPLHF

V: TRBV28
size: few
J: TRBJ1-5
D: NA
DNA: TGTGCCAGCAGTTTAATGTGGGGGGTAGCTGCGAGCAATCAGCCCCAGCATTTT
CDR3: CASSLMWGVAASNQPQHF

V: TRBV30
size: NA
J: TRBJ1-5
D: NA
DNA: TGTGCCTGGAGCTCAACCGGGACTGCGAATCAGCCCCAGCATTTT
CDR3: CAWSSTGTANQPQHF

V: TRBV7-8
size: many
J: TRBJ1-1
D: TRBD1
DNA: TGTGCCAGCAGCTTCGGACAGGGAATGAACACTGAAGCTTTCTTT
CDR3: CASSFGQGMNTEAFF

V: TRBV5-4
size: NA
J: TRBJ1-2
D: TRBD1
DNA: TGTGCCAGCAGCTTCAGGGACAGGGGACTCTATGGCTACACCTTC
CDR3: CASSFRDRGLYGYTF